A selection of T cell receptor beta chains follows, all from one sample in a study of cytomegalovirus exposure and HLA in healthy donors. Data came from immunoSEQ multiplex PCR; TCRdb stores just in-frame clones and leaves some out. Seen here are 47,000 or so clones, roughly 92% observed once, and the top ten hold more than 1.4%. Sequencing was carried out using PBMCs. The receptors derive from a man aged 18 to 30 in good health and CMV-seronegative. CDR3s include the opening cysteine and the closing phenylalanine or tryptophan. A D gene is named only where the DNA matches it firmly. Clone size is not always given. Where it is, it says once, few, many or a class for expanded clones.

NA | TRBJ2-4 | TRBV19 | TRBD1 | CASISTGTGPLNIQYF | TGTGCCAGTATTTCCACCGGGACAGGGCCCCTTAACATTCAGTACTTC
NA | TRBJ2-7 | TRBV2 | TRBD2 | CASSDPFRGGTSYEQYF | TGTGCCAGCAGTGATCCATTTCGGGGAGGGACCTCCTACGAGCAGTACTTC
NA | TRBJ2-3 | TRBV19 | NA | CASSTLLGGRADTQYF | TGTGCCAGTAGTACCCTCCTTGGAGGGAGAGCAGATACGCAGTATTTT
NA | TRBJ2-1 | TRBV5-8 | TRBD2 | CASSLSLAGGPEQFF | TGTGCCAGCAGCTTGTCACTAGCGGGAGGGCCCGAGCAGTTCTTC
NA | TRBJ2-3 | TRBV2 | TRBD2 | CASILNLGLADTDTQYF | TGTGCCAGCATATTGAACCTAGGACTAGCGGACACAGATACGCAGTATTTT
NA | TRBJ1-1 | TRBV5-4 | NA | CATDNPQGSTEAFF | TGTGCCACCGATAACCCTCAGGGAAGCACTGAAGCTTTCTTT
NA | TRBJ2-7 | TRBV5-4 | TRBD2 | CASSSGTSSPYEQYF | TGTGCCAGCAGCTCCGGGACTAGCTCACCCTACGAGCAGTACTTC
NA | TRBJ2-7 | TRBV27 | NA | CASSKVGPYEQYF | TGTGCCAGCAGTAAAGTTGGGCCCTACGAGCAGTACTTC
once | TRBJ1-1 | TRBV28 | NA | CASKGAMNTEAFF | TGTGCCAGCAAGGGAGCTATGAACACTGAAGCTTTCTTT
NA | TRBJ1-2 | TRBV5-3 | NA | CARSLALERNYGYTF | TGTGCCAGAAGCTTGGCCTTGGAGCGTAACTATGGCTACACCTTC
NA | TRBJ2-1 | TRBV5-1 | NA | CASSLELGTRVGNEQFF | TGCGCCAGCAGCTTGGAACTGGGGACACGGGTGGGGAATGAGCAGTTCTTC
NA | TRBJ2-1 | TRBV18 | TRBD1 | CASSLLPGTGDNEQFF | TGTGCCAGCTCACTACTCCCCGGGACAGGGGACAATGAGCAGTTCTTC
NA | TRBJ2-1 | TRBV7-2 | TRBD1 | CASSLVGTGALNEQFF | TGTGCCAGCAGCTTAGTTGGGACAGGGGCCCTGAATGAGCAGTTCTTC
NA | TRBJ2-3 | TRBV4-1 | TRBD1 | CASSQALSGQGRADTQYF | TGCGCCAGCAGCCAAGCCCTATCGGGACAGGGTCGGGCAGATACGCAGTATTTT
NA | TRBJ2-2 | TRBV29-1 | NA | CSVPRGPNTGELFF | TGCAGCGTCCCCCGAGGCCCGAACACCGGGGAGCTGTTTTTT
once | TRBJ2-7 | TRBV27 | NA | CASTPRGGGGNEQYF | TGTGCCAGCACCCCCCGAGGAGGGGGGGGTAACGAGCAGTACTTC
NA | TRBJ2-1 | TRBV19 | NA | CASRQSSYNEQFF | TGTGCCAGCCGACAGAGCTCCTACAATGAGCAGTTCTTC
NA | TRBJ2-2 | TRBV9 | NA | CASSVYGGELFF | TGTGCCAGCAGCGTGTACGGGGGGGAGCTGTTTTTT
NA | TRBJ2-3 | TRBV18 | NA | CASRDSPSTDTQYF | TGTGCCAGCCGAGATTCCCCTAGCACAGATACGCAGTATTTT
NA | TRBJ1-1 | TRBV28 | NA | CASRKTGGAGEAFF | TGTGCCAGCAGAAAGACGGGGGGGGCTGGTGAAGCTTTCTTT
NA | TRBJ2-7 | TRBV28 | TRBD2 | CASSEGGTRGNYEQYF | TGTGCCAGCAGTGAAGGGGGGACTAGGGGGAACTACGAGCAGTACTTC
NA | TRBJ2-7 | TRBV27 | NA | CASSFAYSGSSTYEQYF | TGTGCCAGCAGTTTCGCCTACTCCGGGTCGTCCACCTACGAGCAGTACTTC
NA | TRBJ2-1 | TRBV28 | TRBD2 | CASSPQGSGRVWDEQFF | TGTGCCAGCAGTCCCCAAGGGAGCGGGAGGGTGTGGGATGAGCAGTTCTTC
NA | TRBJ2-5 | TRBV7-9 | NA | CASSSRGVETQYF | TGTGCCAGCAGCTCCAGGGGTGTAGAGACCCAGTACTTC
NA | TRBJ1-5 | TRBV15 | NA | CATRQEHNQPQHF | TGTGCCACCCGACAGGAGCACAATCAGCCCCAGCATTTT
NA | TRBJ2-7 | TRBV9 | NA | CASSLGGEHEQYF | TGTGCCAGCAGCTTAGGGGGAGAGCACGAGCAGTACTTC
NA | TRBJ1-1 | TRBV10-1 | NA | CASSESRVRENTEAFF | TGCGCCAGCAGTGAGTCTAGGGTGCGGGAGAACACTGAAGCTTTCTTT
NA | TRBJ2-7 | TRBV6-5 | NA | CASSQDNYEQYF | TGTGCCAGCAGCCAAGACAATTACGAGCAGTACTTC
NA | TRBJ1-3 | TRBV29-1 | TRBD1 | CSVWDRANRNTIYF | TGCAGCGTATGGGACAGAGCAAATAGGAACACCATATATTTT
NA | TRBJ1-5 | TRBV7-2 | NA | CASSLRDTQPQHF | TGTGCCAGCAGCTTACGGGACACTCAGCCCCAGCATTTT
NA | TRBJ2-7 | TRBV11-3 | NA | CASSLLYEQYF | TGTGCCAGCAGCTTATTATACGAGCAGTACTTC
NA | TRBJ2-1 | TRBV5-1 | NA | CASSPRTPRDEQFF | TGCGCCAGCAGCCCACGGACCCCGAGGGATGAGCAGTTCTTC
medium-sized | TRBJ2-7 | TRBV19 | NA | CASSILSTSYEQYF | TGTGCCAGTAGTATCCTCTCTACCTCCTACGAGCAGTACTTC
NA | TRBJ1-4 | TRBV28 | TRBD1 | CASSFLGGAGSREKLFF | TGTGCCAGCAGTTTTTTAGGGGGCGCGGGATCTAGGGAAAAACTGTTTTTT
once | TRBJ2-7 | TRBV2 | TRBD1 | CASSDQGQDYEQYF | TGTGCCAGCAGTGATCAAGGACAGGACTACGAGCAGTACTTC
once | TRBJ2-3 | TRBV28 | TRBD2 | CASTRGRVAGFLSPDTQYF | TGTGCCAGCACTCGAGGGCGTGTAGCGGGTTTCCTTAGTCCAGATACGCAGTATTTT
NA | TRBJ2-1 | TRBV28 | TRBD2 | CASSPGLAGGPHNEQFF | TGTGCCAGCAGCCCCGGACTAGCGGGAGGGCCCCACAATGAGCAGTTCTTC
NA | TRBJ2-4 | TRBV5-6 | NA | CASSLGGLAKNIQYF | TGTGCCAGCAGCTTGGGCGGGTTAGCCAAAAACATTCAGTACTTC
NA | TRBJ2-3 | TRBV4-3 | TRBD2 | CASSQLAGGPDTQYF | TGCGCCAGCAGCCAACTAGCGGGAGGGCCAGATACGCAGTATTTT
once | TRBJ1-2 | TRBV19 | NA | CAGRGGYGYTF | TGTGCCGGGCGCGGGGGCTATGGCTACACCTTC